The clone carrying this T cell receptor beta chain was seen repeatedly, ten times or more. Its cognate antigen is unknown. A junction boundary mismatches the germline segment, possibly from a read error. TCRdb ran MiXCR on the reads and lists one entry per CDR3 protein. The table records about a million distinct CDR3 sequences, 31% of them present only once. The data were obtained in a study of T cell repertoires in cytomegalovirus infection. The wider study: HLA-C-restricted CMV epitopes, recently identified, and well-studied HLA-B-restricted ones were used by the study. TCR beta signatures that were public indicated CMV infection and matching HLA type.

The germline CDR1 and CDR2 sequences are MNHEY and SMNVEV (reference sequence). This CDR3 has 14 amino acids. General study points: Within the response measured ex vivo, HLA-C-restricted CMV-specific TCR beta clonotypes were dominant.

This sample comprised cultured CD8+ T cells from PBMCs, obtained from culture after CMV antigen stimulation. The receptor comes from a human donor in good health (CMV status not recorded). Some clones in this sample may be carry-over from other donors' samples. The J gene is TRBJ2-1, the V gene TRBV27; 8 positions agree with TRBD2. The CDR3 sequence is CASSIAGTYNEQFF. As DNA, the CDR3 is TGTGCCAGCAGTATAGCGGGGACCTATAATGAGCAGTTCTTC.